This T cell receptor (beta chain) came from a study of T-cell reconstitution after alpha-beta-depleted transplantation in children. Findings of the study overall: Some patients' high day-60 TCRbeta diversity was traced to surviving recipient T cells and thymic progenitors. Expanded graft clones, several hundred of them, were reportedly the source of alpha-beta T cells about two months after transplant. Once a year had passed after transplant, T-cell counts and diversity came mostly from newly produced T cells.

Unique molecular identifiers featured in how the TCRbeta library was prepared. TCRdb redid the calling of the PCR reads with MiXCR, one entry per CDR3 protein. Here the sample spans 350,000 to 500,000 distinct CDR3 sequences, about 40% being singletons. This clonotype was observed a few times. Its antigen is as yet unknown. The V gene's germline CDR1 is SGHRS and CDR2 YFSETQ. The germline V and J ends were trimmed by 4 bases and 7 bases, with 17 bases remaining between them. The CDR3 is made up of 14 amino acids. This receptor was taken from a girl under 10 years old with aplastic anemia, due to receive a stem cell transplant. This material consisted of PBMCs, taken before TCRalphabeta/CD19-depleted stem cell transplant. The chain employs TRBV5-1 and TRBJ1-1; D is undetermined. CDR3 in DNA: TGCGCCAGCAGCCCGAATGGAAATCCCCGTGAAGCTTTCTTT. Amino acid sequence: CASSPNGNPREAFF.